This TCR beta chain appears in the sequencing data of a study of blood T cell repertoires in COVID-19. Study details: The United States, Italy and Spain provided the acute and convalescent COVID-19 samples. T cells, B-cell-depleted T cells, or PBMCs supplied cDNA or gDNA.

Authors' analysis steps: The assay estimated nucleated cells by amplifying reference gene primers. TCRdb's table, derived via immunoSEQ multiplex PCR, lists solely in-frame clones and lacks some. V, J and clone size derive from that table, while D and trimming were established from the DNA sequence. The profile shows about 400,000 clones, around 86% of them singletons. The V and J ends lost 1 base and 5 bases, in that order; junction bases with no gene match: 4. Germline V gives CDR1 SGHTA, CDR2 FQGNSA. The CDR3 loop spans 14 amino acids. Sequencing input: peripheral blood. The V and J genes are TRBV7-2 and TRBJ2-5, with TRBD2 matching 7 bases. The TCR comes from a human donor in a cohort sampled during active COVID-19. CDR3 DNA: TGTGCCAGCAGCTTAGGCAGGGAGGGGGAGACCCAGTACTTC. Its translation: CASSLGREGETQYF.